One and the same sample provided the 15 T cell receptor beta chains below, sequenced in a study of cytomegalovirus exposure and HLA in healthy donors. The table came from immunoSEQ multiplex PCR; TCRdb's copy has only in-frame clones and leaves some out. The repertoire consists of about 110,000 clones, with 88% occurring once and the leading ten covering 1.5% to 2%. The sample taken for sequencing was PBMCs. The origin of the receptors is a woman younger than 35 in good health and CMV-seropositive.

This clone occurred once. The gene calls are TRBV19 and TRBJ2-7; D is perhaps TRBD1 (5 bases). The V and J ends lost 3 bases and 2 bases respectively, with 11 bases between them. The germline V gene encodes CDR1 LNHDA and CDR2 SQIVND (reference sequence). The CDR3 runs 14 residues. CDR3 region: CASSIPTEPYEQYF. As DNA, the CDR3 is TGTGCCAGTAGTATCCCGACAGAGCCCTACGAGCAGTACTTC.

This chain connects TRBV11-1 to TRBJ2-7; 11 nucleotides agree with TRBD1. Per the germline V gene, CDR1 is SGHAT and CDR2 is FQDESV (reference sequence). V was pared by 5 bases and J by 2 bases, with 5 bases of the junction left unmatched. CDR3 size: 15 residues. The CDR3 region is CASSVRDRGAYEQYF. CDR3 nucleotides: TGTGCCAGCAGCGTCCGGGACAGGGGGGCCTACGAGCAGTACTTC.

This chain links TRBV6-1 with TRBJ1-2; D is ambiguous. Germline values: CDR1 MNHNS, CDR2 SASEGT. V was cut by 7 bases and J by 4 bases, with 13 bases left in between. The CDR3 has 13 amino acids. Here the CDR3 reads CASIVSGGYGYTF. DNA for the CDR3: TGTGCCAGCATTGTGTCCGGCGGCTATGGCTACACCTTC.

With respect to this clone: Germline and junction disagree at one end, which may indicate a read error. The chain is built from TRBV6-5 and TRBJ1-2; no clear D. The CDR3 totals 14 residues. Germline values: CDR1 MNHEY, CDR2 SVGAGI. CDR3: CASSNSPRIYGYTF. CDR3 DNA: TGTGCCAGCAGTAACTCCCCCAGGATCTATGGCTACACCTTC.

The chain combines TRBV9 with TRBJ2-2; possible D gene TRBD2, 5 bases. CDR1 SGDLS and CDR2 YYNGEE come from the germline V gene. The length of the CDR3 is 15 residues. V was pared by 3 bases and J by 3 bases, with 12 bases between. CDR3 in amino acids: CASSDPGGHTGELFF. CDR3 coding DNA: TGTGCCAGCAGCGACCCCGGAGGCCACACCGGGGAGCTGTTTTTT. The full variable domain, in which reference TRBV9 and TRBJ2-2 provide the parts outside the CDR3, is DSGVTQTPKHLITATGQRVTLRCSPRSGDLSVYWYQQSLDQGLQFLIQYYNGEERAKGNILERFSAQQFPDLHSELNLSSLELGDSALYFCASSDPGGHTGELFFGEGSRLTVL.

The chain couples TRBV28 to TRBJ2-1; D possibly corresponds to TRBD1 (6 bases). There are 16 residues in the CDR3. Germline V gives CDR1 MDHEN, CDR2 SYDVKM. V lost 4 bases to trimming and J lost 2 bases, with 15 bases between them. Here the CDR3 DNA reads TGTGCCAGCAGTTCACACCCAGGGGCCGCCTACAATGAGCAGTTCTTC. Amino acids: CASSSHPGAAYNEQFF.

This chain links TRBV18 with TRBJ1-5; 7 bases match TRBD1. Germline V lookup: CDR1 KGHSH, CDR2 LQKENI. The V and J ends lost 6 bases and 10 bases, in that order; junction bases with no gene match: 18. CDR3 length equals 16 residues. The CDR3 is CASSPTAGGDSSPQHF. CDR3 nucleotides: TGTGCCAGCTCCCCAACGGCAGGGGGAGATTCCAGCCCCCAGCATTTT.

This chain links TRBV7-2 with TRBJ1-2; TRBD1 aligns across 7 bases. Looked up from germline, CDR1 is SGHTA and CDR2 is FQGNSA. The CDR3 is 13 amino acids. V shed 6 bases and J 3 bases; nucleotides not matched to a gene: 4. This CDR3 is CASRPGGDYGYTF. The CDR3 DNA is TGTGCCAGCAGACCAGGGGGAGACTATGGCTACACCTTC.

J is TRBJ2-3 and V is TRBV19; TRBD2 matches 7 bases. The CDR3 extends over 16 amino acids. Trimming took 6 bases from V and 1 from J; bases not matched to a gene: 10. Germline CDR1 LNHDA, CDR2 SQIVND (reference sequence). CDR3 sequence: CASSTLPGLGTDTQYF. CDR3 coding DNA: TGTGCCAGTAGCACCCTCCCCGGACTAGGCACAGATACGCAGTATTTT.

This clone was seen a handful of times. The V gene is TRBV19, the J gene TRBJ1-5, with a tentative D call TRBD1 (6 bases). CDR3 length: 13 amino acids. The V and J ends lost 11 bases and 3 bases respectively, with 14 bases between them. Germline V gives CDR1 LNHDA, CDR2 SQIVND (reference sequence). CDR3 protein: CASSRDNNQPQHF. CDR3 nucleotide sequence: TGTGCCTCCTCAAGGGACAACAATCAGCCCCAGCATTTT.

This chain connects TRBV19 to TRBJ2-3, with TRBD2 as a possible D gene (5 bases). The CDR3 has 15 residues. CDR1 and CDR2 from the germline V gene are LNHDA and SQIVND (reference sequence). The V and J ends lost 6 bases and 5 bases respectively, with 18 bases between them. The CDR3 spells CASRFGGSSRDTQYF. CDR3 DNA sequence: TGTGCCAGTAGATTTGGCGGGTCGTCTAGAGATACGCAGTATTTT. The full variable domain, completed using reference TRBV19 and TRBJ2-3, is DGGITQSPKYLFRKEGQNVTLSCEQNLNHDAMYWYRQDPGQGLRLIYYSQIVNDFQKGDIAEGYSVSREKKESFPLTVTSAQKNPTAFYLCASRFGGSSRDTQYFGPGTRLTVL.

The rearrangement links TRBV6-5 to TRBJ2-2; D remains ambiguous. The CDR3 length is 13 residues. V was clipped by 2 bases and J by 4 bases, with 5 bases between them. In germline, CDR1 is MNHEY, CDR2 SVGAGI. CDR3 nucleotide sequence: TGTGCCAGCAGTTACGCGAGCACCGGGGAGCTGTTTTTT. Its translation: CASSYASTGELFF.

The chain joins TRBV29-1 to TRBJ1-2, with a possible D match to TRBD1 (5 bases). Germline CDR1 reads SQVTM; CDR2 reads ANQGSEA. This CDR3 is built from 11 residues. The CDR3 coding sequence is TGCGGTGGCAGGGCAAACTATGGCTACACCTTC. This codes for CGGRANYGYTF. The entire variable domain, with the rest obtained from reference TRBV29-1 and TRBJ1-2, is as follows: SAVISQKPSRDICQRGTSLTIQCQVDSQVTMMFWYRQQPGQSLTLIATANQGSEATYESGFVIDKFPISRPNLTFSTLTVSNMSPEDSSIYLCGGRANYGYTFGSGTRLTVV.

V is TRBV7-2 and J is TRBJ2-7; D is possibly TRBD1 (5 bases). V lost 4 bases and J lost 2, with 9 bases in between. Germline V gives CDR1 SGHTA, CDR2 FQGNSA. The CDR3 length is 13 residues. This CDR3 is CASSYTGTYEQYV. The CDR3 DNA reads as TGTGCCAGCAGCTATACAGGTACCTACGAGCAGTACGTC.

This chain uses TRBV28 with TRBJ2-7; TRBD2 agrees at 8 bases. The ends lost 7 bases at V and 1 base at J; junction bases unmatched: 6. Germline V gives CDR1 MDHEN, CDR2 SYDVKM. This CDR3 is 14 amino acids long. CDR3 sequence reads: CASKGRGASYEQYF. The CDR3 nucleotides read TGTGCCAGCAAGGGGCGGGGGGCGTCCTACGAGCAGTACTTC.